This T cell receptor (beta chain) was profiled in a study of early T cells in non-severe SARS-CoV-2 infection. This clonotype was detected only a few times. TCRdb re-analysed the 5' RACE reads in MiXCR, keeping a single row per CDR3 protein. Found here are about 64,000 distinct CDR3 sequences, 4% to 5.5% of them singletons; the top ten hold approximately 5%. The material sequenced was whole blood. The TCR was taken from an adult who was a healthcare worker with PCR-confirmed SARS-CoV-2 infection or an uninfected control (not recorded which).

The CDR3 region has the DNA TGCAGTGCTCCAGGCCAAAATGGGGGAGGGCGGTACAATGAGCAGTTCTTC. It is translated as CSAPGQNGGGRYNEQFF. The chain links TRBV20-1 to TRBJ2-1, with 7 bases lining up with TRBD2. V trimming: 5 bases; J trimming: 4 bases; junction bases outside the gene matches: 17. Germline V gene data show CDR1 as DFQATT and CDR2 as SNEGSKA (reference sequence). CDR3 length: 17 amino acids.